This T cell receptor beta chain was recovered during a study of blood T cell dynamics during melanoma immunotherapy. General observations from the study: The study could not tell melanoma-specific clones from general immune activation.

The time point was: pre-treatment baseline. Apart from a couple of fast progressors, RECIST 1.1 response was judged 12 weeks post-infusion. In regard to this clone: Antigen: not known.

The CDR3 runs 16 residues. Germline V gene data show CDR1 as SGHVS and CDR2 as FQNEAQ. Trimming pared 4 bases from V and 5 bases from J, leaving 20 bases between. A fixed DNA input of 350 ng was used per bulk PBMC sample. TCRdb keeps only in-frame clones here, not all; method: immunoSEQ multiplex PCR. This repertoire shows approximately 15,000 clones, about 83% found once; its top ten account for under 9%. The chain recombines TRBV7-8 with TRBJ1-1, with a possible D match to TRBD1 (5 bases). The source of this sequence is a human donor with melanoma. The sequences come from blood, collected from a patient treated with checkpoint blockade. The CDR3 DNA sequence: TGTGCCAGCAGCTCCCAGGCAGGGATGGTGAGAACTGAAGCTTTCTTT. It specifies CASSSQAGMVRTEAFF.